Listed below are T cell receptor beta chains from one sample, sequenced in a study of beta chain features in type 1 diabetes. Assay: immunoSEQ multiplex PCR; the TCRdb copy retains only in-frame clones and omits some. The table includes 350,000 to 400,000 clones, about 14% detected once. Sequenced sample: naive CD4+ T cells from blood. The receptors were gathered from a woman aged 18 to 35 in good health. The conserved cysteine and the conserved F or W are not part of the CDR3 here. Only some rows state a clone size, as once, few, many or a class for expanded clones.

clone size: few; V gene: TRBV30; CDR3 protein: AWSVSLSGANVLT
clone size: .; V gene: TRBV19; CDR3 protein: ASSINNEQF
clone size: .; V gene: TRBV7-2; CDR3 protein: ASSRGSSYEQY
clone size: .; V gene: TRBV27; CDR3 protein: ASSFWDRGNQPQH
clone size: few; V gene: TRBV10-3; CDR3 protein: AISGNPGTGTYEQY
clone size: few; V gene: TRBV6-6; CDR3 protein: ASSHGGDRNEQF
clone size: few; V gene: TRBV18; CDR3 protein: ASSPLGGGYEQY
clone size: once; V gene: TRBV30; CDR3 protein: AWSSGTGSMANQPQH
clone size: .; V gene: TRBV7-9; CDR3 protein: ASSPAGTLLLSGANVLT
clone size: .; V gene: TRBV27; CDR3 protein: ASAGVRSYNEQF
clone size: few; V gene: TRBV28; CDR3 protein: ASSFLNEQF
clone size: few; V gene: TRBV9; CDR3 protein: ASSVNGGETQY
clone size: few; V gene: TRBV18; CDR3 protein: ASSPQAQETQY
clone size: few; V gene: TRBV4-2; CDR3 protein: ASSQEVSGSYNEQF
clone size: few; V gene: TRBV14; CDR3 protein: ASSLTGRVAEQY
clone size: .; V gene: TRBV18; CDR3 protein: ASSFTPTDTQY
clone size: few; V gene: TRBV7-9; CDR3 protein: ASSLRQGRGYT
clone size: few; V gene: TRBV30; CDR3 protein: AWSSRLDQPQH
clone size: few; V gene: TRBV6-6; CDR3 protein: ASVEGGSAKNIQY
clone size: .; V gene: TRBV30; CDR3 protein: AWRPTGGYSYEQY
clone size: .; V gene: TRBV9; CDR3 protein: ASSVLAGRPNEQF
clone size: few; V gene: TRBV7-3; CDR3 protein: ASSTGLAAQY
clone size: few; V gene: TRBV7-3; CDR3 protein: ASAPRELF
clone size: few; V gene: TRBV7-2; CDR3 protein: ASSLQRLQETQY
clone size: few; V gene: TRBV4-2; CDR3 protein: ASSQDGDRRYEQY
clone size: .; V gene: TRBV6-5; CDR3 protein: ASSPRFQETQY
clone size: .; V gene: TRBV19; CDR3 protein: ASSALTGIYIQY
clone size: few; V gene: TRBV29-1; CDR3 protein: SSKTIKAGRTNYGYT
clone size: few; V gene: TRBV11-1; CDR3 protein: ASSLHRGEDYGYT
clone size: .; V gene: TRBV5-1; CDR3 protein: ASSTGDRGGTYEQY
clone size: few; V gene: TRBV11-2; CDR3 protein: ASSLGTADGNTIY
clone size: few; V gene: TRBV15; CDR3 protein: ATSRDSAGGPGYT
clone size: .; V gene: TRBV5-1; CDR3 protein: ASSFIQGEYEQY
clone size: few; V gene: TRBV19; CDR3 protein: ASRGGQDQPQH
clone size: few; V gene: TRBV19; CDR3 protein: ASSLTGRQPQH
clone size: .; V gene: TRBV4-2; CDR3 protein: ASSQDPSGYEQY
clone size: .; V gene: TRBV10-3; CDR3 protein: AISDKARGRWNEQF
clone size: few; V gene: TRBV7-3; CDR3 protein: ASSLAGHTEAF
clone size: .; V gene: TRBV14; CDR3 protein: ASSHQGSAETQY
clone size: few; V gene: TRBV29-1; CDR3 protein: SVDRGNTEAF
clone size: .; V gene: TRBV11-2; CDR3 protein: ASSVSGDTEAF
clone size: few; V gene: TRBV30; CDR3 protein: AWYWGGTSLSETQY
clone size: .; V gene: TRBV5-1; CDR3 protein: ASSLRGDASGRALYEQF
clone size: .; V gene: TRBV7-2; CDR3 protein: ASSLTFGLAGGGEQY
clone size: few; V gene: TRBV18; CDR3 protein: ASSPRTGASSYEQY
clone size: .; V gene: TRBV29-1; CDR3 protein: SVDGQGAGEAF
clone size: few; V gene: TRBV7-9; CDR3 protein: ASSLTGVGEKLF
clone size: .; V gene: TRBV30; CDR3 protein: AWSLVSSYEQY
clone size: .; V gene: TRBV6-5; CDR3 protein: ASSYEGRYGYT
clone size: few; V gene: TRBV7-2; CDR3 protein: ASSQAGGPLYQETQY
clone size: .; V gene: TRBV7-3; CDR3 protein: ASSLFRVDEQF
clone size: .; V gene: TRBV11-2; CDR3 protein: ASSQRDRGENIQY
clone size: .; V gene: TRBV4-2; CDR3 protein: ASSQQGTSSYNEQF